This T cell receptor (beta chain) appears in the sequencing data of a study of shared clonotypes between healthy human individuals. Study-level information: A couple of female and three male donors aged 18 to 49 were enrolled.

Germline values: CDR1 SGHRS, CDR2 YFSETQ. This CDR3 has 16 amino acids. In its sample, this clone was seen once. Its matching antigen is unknown. A read error may account for a junction end that differs from germline. Other nucleotide sequences in the sample specify the same CDR3. The data were produced by immunoSEQ multiplex PCR, yet TCRdb's version contains in-frame clones alone and is incomplete. This table has about 2.4 million clones, around nine tenths appearing once. Points from the study as a whole: The study sampled only blood, and tissue repertoires likely differ. Naive subsets typically showed greater estimated richness than memory subsets. The study found about 5.1% of naive CD4 clonotypes shared across several donors.

The chain couples TRBV5-1 to TRBJ2-2, with D possibly being TRBD2 (7 bases). The clonotype was recovered from a man aged 18 to 29 in good health. Sequenced sample: naive CD4+ T cells sorted from blood. The subset denotes: CD45RA+ positively selected. This CDR3 reads CASSLAGGPNTGELFF. DNA of the CDR3: TGCGCCAGCAGCTTGGCCGGGGGGCCGAATACCGGGGAGCTGTTTTTT.